The 10 T cell receptor beta chains below come from one sample, sequenced in a study of blood T cell repertoires in COVID-19. Sequencing used immunoSEQ multiplex PCR; TCRdb keeps in-frame clones, though not all of them. The repertoire holds 150,000 to 200,000 clones, with 87% as singletons. Sequencing was done on a sample of peripheral blood. The receptors were sampled from a woman aged 70 to 79 with COVID-19, enrolled during active disease.

This chain connects TRBV6-5 to TRBJ1-6; 7 positions match TRBD1. Per the germline V gene, CDR1 is MNHEY and CDR2 is SVGAGI. J gave up 9 bases and V 6 bases, and 11 bases lay outside the gene matches. This CDR3 has 15 residues. The CDR3 protein is CASRNDRVQVSPLHF. The CDR3 nucleotides are TGTGCCAGCAGAAACGACAGGGTCCAAGTTTCACCCCTCCACTTT.

The chain links TRBV2 to TRBJ1-5; D ambiguous. The CDR3 spans 15 residues. Trimming left V 6 bases short and J 0 bases short, with 12 bases between. The V gene's germline CDR1 is SNHLY and CDR2 FYNNEI. CDR3 bases: TGTGCCAGCAGGACTACAGAGGATAGCAATCAGCCCCAGCATTTT. It specifies CASRTTEDSNQPQHF.

The CDR3 DNA sequence: TGTGCCAGCAGTTCTGGGACAACCAACGAGCAGTACTTC. Its translation is CASSSGTTNEQYF. The chain uses TRBV7-6 and TRBJ2-7, with D possibly being TRBD1 (6 bases). CDR3 size: 13 residues. Looked up from germline, CDR1 is SGHVS and CDR2 is FNYEAQ. Trimming took 6 bases from V and 5 from J, leaving 14 bases between them.

The genes are TRBV27 and TRBJ1-5; tentatively, D is TRBD1 (5 bases). Looked up from germline, CDR1 is MNHEY and CDR2 is SMNVEV (reference sequence). V shed 6 bases and J shed 4 bases, with 19 bases lying between them. This CDR3 is built from 16 residues. CDR3 sequence: CASSNKAAGINQPQHF. DNA for the CDR3: TGTGCCAGCAGCAACAAGGCGGCAGGGATTAATCAGCCCCAGCATTTT.

The CDR3 region has the DNA TGTGCCAGCAGTGCCAGTAATTACTACGAGCAGTACTTC. Amino acid sequence: CASSASNYYEQYF. The chain uses TRBV2 and TRBJ2-7; no firm D call. This CDR3 has 13 amino acids. V gave up 4 bases and J gave up 3 bases, with 10 bases separating them. Germline CDR1 and CDR2: SNHLY and FYNNEI. Combining the CDR3 with reference TRBV2 and TRBJ2-7 gives the whole variable domain EPEVTQTPSHQVTQMGQEVILRCVPISNHLYFYWYRQILGQKVEFLVSFYNNEISEKSEIFDDQFSVERPDGSNFTLKIRSTKLEDSAMYFCASSASNYYEQYFGPGTRLTVT.

The CDR3, as DNA: TGTGCCAGCAGAGGGGGCACTTATTCACCCCTCCACTTT. This translates into CASRGGTYSPLHF. The J gene is TRBJ1-6, the V gene TRBV28; 7 bases agree with TRBD1. The germline gives CDR1 MDHEN, CDR2 SYDVKM. The CDR3 is 13 amino acids. Trimming took 6 bases from V and 8 from J; bases not matched to a gene: 4.

The V gene is TRBV11-2, the J gene TRBJ1-4; 7 positions match TRBD1. CDR1 and CDR2 (germline): SGHAT, FQNNGV. Trimming removed 4 bases from V and 5 bases from J; junction bases left unmatched: 10. The CDR3 length is 16 residues. This chain's CDR3 is CASSSSGQGGNEKLFF. The DNA of the CDR3 is TGTGCCAGCAGCTCCTCCGGCCAGGGGGGAAATGAAAAACTGTTTTTT. Based on the CDR3 plus reference TRBV11-2 and TRBJ1-4, the full variable domain is EAGVAQSPRYKIIEKRQSVAFWCNPISGHATLYWYQQILGQGPKLLIQFQNNGVVDDSQLPKDRFSAERLKGVDSTLKIQPAKLEDSAVYLCASSSSGQGGNEKLFFGSGTQLSVL.

The chain links TRBV28 to TRBJ1-2, with D possibly being TRBD1 (5 bases). Germline CDR1 and CDR2: MDHEN and SYDVKM. There are 14 residues in the CDR3. V lost 5 bases and J 4 bases, leaving 14 bases between the germline ends. The CDR3 region has the DNA TGTGCCAGCAGTCCGGGGGGTAATGCCTATGGCTACACCTTC. This codes for CASSPGGNAYGYTF.

The V and J genes are TRBV28 and TRBJ1-1; 11 positions agree with TRBD1. V lost 7 bases to trimming and J lost 5 bases; unmatched junction nucleotides: 6. This CDR3 comprises 14 residues. Germline V CDR1 and CDR2: MDHEN, SYDVKM. In nucleotides, the CDR3 is TGTGCCAGCACCCCCGGGACAGGGGGTACTGAAGCTTTCTTT. Protein sequence: CASTPGTGGTEAFF.

The V gene is TRBV15, the J gene TRBJ2-5; TRBD1 matches at 7 bases. J was trimmed by 0 bases and V by 3 bases; bases with no gene match: 7. Germline V CDR1 and CDR2: LNHNV, YYDKDF (reference sequence). CDR3 length: 16 residues. The CDR3 DNA reads as TGTGCCACCAGCAGTCGTTTTGACAGGGACCAAGAGACCCAGTACTTC. Amino acids: CATSSRFDRDQETQYF.